This entry lists 13 T cell receptor beta chains sequenced from one sample in a study of neoadjuvant anti-PD-1 for oral cavity cancer. Time point: after neoadjuvant nivolumab, at surgical resection. Method: immunoSEQ multiplex PCR; TCRdb's copy keeps in-frame clones and lacks some. In the table there are around 68,000 clones, about 90% of which are singletons. The material sequenced was PBMCs, taken after nivolumab (anti-PD-1) treatment. Source of these receptors: a person between 40 and 85 years old with oral cavity squamous cell carcinoma.

V gene TRBV10-1 combines with J gene TRBJ2-3; D call uncertain. In germline, CDR1 is WNHNN, CDR2 SYGVQD (reference sequence). The CDR3 is made up of 11 amino acids. With 2 bases removed from V and 9 bases from J, the gap between germline ends came to 6 bases. The CDR3 nucleotides read TGCGCCAGCAGTGAGGGCCAGACGCAGTATTTT. Protein product: CASSEGQTQYF.

The chain couples TRBV10-3 to TRBJ1-2, with D possibly matching TRBD1 (6 bases). This CDR3 contains 12 residues. From germline, CDR1 is ENHRY and CDR2 SYGVKD. Between the trimmed V and J ends, which lost 10 bases and 9 bases, there was a span of 18 bases. The CDR3 DNA reads as TGTGCCACCGGGGGCACGTTAGGGAGCTACACCTTC. Amino acids: CATGGTLGSYTF.

This clone was seen only once. The V gene is TRBV11-2, the J gene TRBJ2-7; D gene uncertain. The CDR3 loop spans 13 amino acids. V gave up 5 bases and J gave up 5 bases, with 13 bases separating them. Germline V lookup: CDR1 SGHAT, CDR2 FQNNGV. CDR3 region: CASSHPSNNEQYF. CDR3 nucleotides: TGTGCCAGCAGCCACCCCTCAAACAACGAGCAGTACTTC.

The chain combines TRBV30 with TRBJ2-7; D might be TRBD1 (5 bases). The ends were cut back, 2 bases at V and 4 bases at J, with 9 bases in the middle. This CDR3 contains 12 residues. Germline assignment: CDR1 GTSNPN and CDR2 SVGIG (reference sequence). The CDR3 is CAWSPQVYEQYF. Written as DNA, the CDR3 is TGTGCCTGGAGTCCACAGGTTTACGAGCAGTACTTC.

V gene TRBV5-8 combines with J gene TRBJ1-5, with D uncertain. The CDR3 totals 14 residues. V lost 8 bases and J lost 3, with 15 bases in between. Per germline, CDR1 SGHTS and CDR2 YDEGEE. CDR3 loop: CASRSRQPNQPQHF. The CDR3 nucleotides are TGTGCCAGTCGTTCCAGGCAGCCCAATCAGCCCCAGCATTTT.

DNA for the CDR3: TGTGCCAGCAGTTACCGAACAGGGGGGAACACTGAAGCTTTCTTT. Translation gives CASSYRTGGNTEAFF. This rearrangement joins TRBV6-6 to TRBJ1-1; TRBD1 matches 8 bases. With V trimmed by 2 bases and J by 1 base, 3 bases remained unmatched. CDR3 length: 15 residues. Germline V gene data show CDR1 as MNHNY and CDR2 as SVGAGI (reference sequence).

The chain combines TRBV4-1 with TRBJ2-1, with 8 bases fitting TRBD2. The germline CDR1 and CDR2 sequences are MGHRA and YSYEKL. V shed 4 bases and J 6 bases; nucleotides not matched to a gene: 14. The CDR3 sequence is 17 residues long. CDR3 region: CASSRDPGLDSGNEQFF. In DNA, the CDR3 is TGCGCCAGCAGCCGAGACCCGGGACTAGATTCCGGCAATGAGCAGTTCTTC.

The V gene is TRBV5-1, the J gene TRBJ1-6; D uncertain. The CDR3 length is 14 residues. Per germline, CDR1 SGHRS and CDR2 YFSETQ. Trimming stripped 2 bases from V and 6 bases from J, with 9 bases between. CDR3 residues: CASSLGQTNSPLHF. The CDR3 nucleotides read TGCGCCAGCAGCTTAGGGCAGACTAATTCACCCCTCCACTTT.

The gene calls are TRBV9 and TRBJ1-2; D is uncertain. Per germline, CDR1 SGDLS and CDR2 YYNGEE. Trimming cost V 0 bases and J 6 bases, with 9 bases left between them. The CDR3 is made up of 13 amino acids. The CDR3 reads CASSVAERHGYTF. CDR3 nucleotide sequence: TGTGCCAGCAGCGTAGCGGAGCGTCATGGCTACACCTTC.

The CDR3 sequence: CASSIHNEQYF. For the CDR3, the DNA is TGTGCCAGTAGTATACACAACGAGCAGTACTTC. This chain connects TRBV19 to TRBJ2-7; D gene unclear. The CDR3 is 11 amino acids. Germline V gene lookup returns CDR1 LNHDA and CDR2 SQIVND (reference sequence). V dropped 2 bases and J dropped 5 bases, with 4 bases sitting between them. The whole variable domain, remainder taken from reference TRBV19 and TRBJ2-7, is DGGITQSPKYLFRKEGQNVTLSCEQNLNHDAMYWYRQDPGQGLRLIYYSQIVNDFQKGDIAEGYSVSREKKESFPLTVTSAQKNPTAFYLCASSIHNEQYFGPGTRLTVT.

The V call is TRBV25-1, the J call TRBJ1-1, with a tentative D call TRBD1 (5 bases). CDR1 is MGHDK, CDR2 SYGVNS, per germline. The CDR3 runs 13 residues. V was pared by 6 bases and J by 11 bases, with 19 bases between. CDR3 residues: CASRCRQFILAFF. CDR3 in DNA: TGTGCCAGCAGATGTCGACAGTTCATTCTGGCTTTCTTT.

The V and J genes are TRBV11-3 and TRBJ1-2; weak D call: TRBD1 (6 bases). CDR1 and CDR2 (germline): SGHNT, YENEEA. This CDR3 contains 13 residues. Trimming pared 1 base from V and 6 bases from J, leaving 9 bases between. CDR3 protein: CASSLARGHGYTF. The CDR3 nucleotides read TGTGCCAGCAGCTTAGCCAGGGGTCATGGCTACACCTTC.

The chain joins TRBV14 to TRBJ2-7; D unresolved. Trimming removed 1 base at V and 4 bases at J, with 14 bases between. Per the germline V gene, CDR1 is SGHDN and CDR2 is FVKESK. The length of the CDR3 is 15 residues. CDR3 region: CASSQVRLGRYEQYF. CDR3 sequence (DNA): TGTGCCAGCAGCCAAGTCCGGTTAGGACGTTACGAGCAGTACTTC.